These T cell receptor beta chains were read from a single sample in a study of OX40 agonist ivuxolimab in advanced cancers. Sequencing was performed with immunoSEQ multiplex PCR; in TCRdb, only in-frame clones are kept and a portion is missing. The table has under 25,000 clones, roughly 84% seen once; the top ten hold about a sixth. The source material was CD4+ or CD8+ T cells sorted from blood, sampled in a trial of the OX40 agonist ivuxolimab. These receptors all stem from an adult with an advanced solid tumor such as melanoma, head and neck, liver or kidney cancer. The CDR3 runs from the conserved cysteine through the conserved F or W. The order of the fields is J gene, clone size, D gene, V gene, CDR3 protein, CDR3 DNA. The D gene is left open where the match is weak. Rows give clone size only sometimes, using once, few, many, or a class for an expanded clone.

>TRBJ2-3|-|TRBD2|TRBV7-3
CASSLVAGVVGRDTQYF
TGTGCCAGCAGCTTAGTAGCGGGAGTAGTCGGTAGGGATACGCAGTATTTT
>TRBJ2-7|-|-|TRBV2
CASSVGGNSYEQYF
TGTGCCAGCAGTGTTGGGGGCAACTCCTACGAGCAGTACTTC
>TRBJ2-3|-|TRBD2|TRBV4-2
CASSQGSSGVDTQYF
TGTGCCAGCAGCCAAGGGTCTAGCGGGGTAGATACGCAGTATTTT
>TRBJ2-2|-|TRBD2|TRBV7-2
CASSRGLAGGSFTGELFF
TGTGCCAGCAGCCGCGGACTAGCGGGGGGAAGTTTCACCGGGGAGCTGTTTTTT
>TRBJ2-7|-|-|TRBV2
CASGRGGWYEQYF
TGTGCCTCAGGGAGGGGGGGCTGGTACGAGCAGTACTTC
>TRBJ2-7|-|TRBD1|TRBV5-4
CASSSQTGGLSEQYF
TGTGCCAGCAGCTCACAGACAGGGGGCTTGAGCGAGCAGTACTTC
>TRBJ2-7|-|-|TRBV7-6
CASSLGAGNGAHEQYF
TGTGCCAGCAGCTTAGGCGCAGGGAACGGCGCCCACGAGCAGTACTTC
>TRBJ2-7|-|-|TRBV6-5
CASSYSVLAPTYEQYF
TGTGCCAGCAGTTACTCGGTTCTAGCGCCCACCTACGAGCAGTACTTC
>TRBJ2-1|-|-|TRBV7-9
CASSGDSSSYNEQFF
TGTGCCAGCAGCGGAGACAGTAGCTCCTACAATGAGCAGTTCTTC
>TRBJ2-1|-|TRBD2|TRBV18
CASSPTARGGSNEQFF
TGTGCCAGCTCACCCACCGCGCGGGGGGGCTCAAATGAGCAGTTCTTC
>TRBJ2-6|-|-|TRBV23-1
CASSSRTQQSRANVLTF
TGCGCCAGCAGTTCAAGAACGCAACAAAGTCGGGCCAACGTCCTGACTTTC
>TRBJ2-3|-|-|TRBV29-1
CSVGLSGADTQYF
TGCAGCGTTGGCCTCTCGGGGGCAGATACGCAGTATTTT
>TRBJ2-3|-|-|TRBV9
CASSSRASTDTQYF
TGTGCCAGCAGCTCACGGGCTAGCACAGATACGCAGTATTTT
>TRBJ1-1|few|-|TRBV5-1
CASRRLGTVNTEAFF
TGCGCCAGCAGACGACTTGGGACGGTGAACACTGAAGCTTTCTTT
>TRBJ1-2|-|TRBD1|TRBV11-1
CASSLMGQYRYTF
TGTGCCAGCAGCTTAATGGGACAGTACCGCTACACCTTC
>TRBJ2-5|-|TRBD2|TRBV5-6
CASSLPGLGRGETQYF
TGTGCCAGCAGCTTGCCGGGACTAGGGAGGGGAGAGACCCAGTACTTC
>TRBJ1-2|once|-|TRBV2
CASSEAWAGSGYTF
TGTGCCAGCAGTGAAGCATGGGCGGGATCGGGCTACACCTTC
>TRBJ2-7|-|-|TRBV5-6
CASSLEGALILGQYF
TGTGCCAGCAGCTTAGAGGGTGCTCTAATATTAGGGCAGTACTTC
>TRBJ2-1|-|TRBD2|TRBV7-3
CASSPQGGRAHEQFF
TGTGCCAGCAGCCCCCAAGGCGGGAGGGCCCATGAGCAGTTCTTC
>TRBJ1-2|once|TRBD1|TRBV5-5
CASSSTGDLNYGYTF
TGTGCCAGCAGCTCGACAGGGGACTTGAACTATGGCTACACCTTC
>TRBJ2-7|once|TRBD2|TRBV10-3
CAISGLGGGGAEEQYF
TGTGCCATCAGTGGCTTGGGTGGCGGGGGGGCGGAGGAGCAGTACTTC
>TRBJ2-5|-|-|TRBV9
CASSALDFGETQYF
TGTGCCAGCAGCGCCTTGGACTTCGGGGAGACCCAGTACTTC
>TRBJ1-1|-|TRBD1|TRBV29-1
CSGEGKTGDTEAFF
TGCAGCGGCGAAGGGAAGACAGGGGACACTGAAGCTTTCTTT
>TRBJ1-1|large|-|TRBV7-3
CASSLGVGGTEAFF
TGTGCCAGCAGCCTCGGGGTCGGTGGCACTGAAGCTTTCTTT
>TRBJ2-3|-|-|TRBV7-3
CASSLERFTDTQYF
TGTGCCAGCAGCTTGGAGCGCTTCACAGATACGCAGTATTTT
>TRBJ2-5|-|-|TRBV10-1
CASSQDWTSQETQYF
TGCGCCAGCAGCCAAGACTGGACTTCCCAAGAGACCCAGTACTTC
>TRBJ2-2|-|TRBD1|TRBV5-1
CASSSRTGWTGELFF
TGCGCCAGCAGCTCCAGGACAGGGTGGACCGGGGAGCTGTTTTTT
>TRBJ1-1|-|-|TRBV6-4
CASSDTYSGAGTEAFF
TGTGCCAGCAGTGACACGTACTCAGGGGCTGGGACTGAAGCTTTCTTT
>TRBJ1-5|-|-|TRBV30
CAWSGGDNQPQHF
TGTGCCTGGAGTGGGGGGGACAATCAGCCCCAGCATTTT
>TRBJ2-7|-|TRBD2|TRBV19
CASSIGPSGVYEQYF
TGTGCCAGTAGTATTGGTCCTAGCGGGGTCTACGAGCAGTACTTC
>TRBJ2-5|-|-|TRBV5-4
CASSLGGAWETQYF
TGTGCCAGCAGCTTGGGAGGGGCGTGGGAGACCCAGTACTTC
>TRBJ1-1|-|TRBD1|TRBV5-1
CASSLDGQGHTEAFF
TGCGCCAGCAGCTTGGACGGACAGGGCCACACTGAAGCTTTCTTT
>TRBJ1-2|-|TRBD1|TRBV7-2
CASSLGAQGARTF
TGTGCCAGCAGCTTAGGGGCTCAGGGGGCGCGAACCTTC
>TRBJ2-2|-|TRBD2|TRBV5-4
CASSTRTSGGARELFF
TGTGCCAGCAGCACCCGGACTAGCGGGGGGGCCAGGGAGCTGTTTTTT
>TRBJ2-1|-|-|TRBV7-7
CASSLGGARVDEQFF
TGTGCTAGCAGCTTAGGTGGGGCCAGGGTGGATGAGCAGTTCTTC
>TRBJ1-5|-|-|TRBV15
CATSNRDNQPQHF
TGTGCCACCAGCAACAGGGACAATCAGCCCCAGCATTTT
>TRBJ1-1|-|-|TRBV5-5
CASSLGAALTTEAFF
TGTGCCAGCAGCTTGGGCGCCGCCTTAACCACTGAAGCTTTCTTT
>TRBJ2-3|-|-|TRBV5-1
CASSLVGQGQADTQYF
TGCGCCAGCAGCTTGGTTGGGCAGGGCCAAGCAGATACGCAGTATTTT
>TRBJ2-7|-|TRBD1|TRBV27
CASSLQQGRGYEQYF
TGTGCCAGCAGTCTACAACAGGGGAGAGGCTACGAGCAGTACTTC
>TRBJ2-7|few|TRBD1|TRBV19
CASTPGQQSYEQYF
TGTGCCAGTACTCCGGGACAGCAGTCCTACGAGCAGTACTTC
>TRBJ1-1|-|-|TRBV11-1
CASTLHPDTEAFF
TGTGCCAGCACTCTACACCCAGACACTGAAGCTTTCTTT
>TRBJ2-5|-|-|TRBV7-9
CASAQPKETQYF
TGTGCCAGCGCGCAGCCGAAAGAGACCCAGTACTTC
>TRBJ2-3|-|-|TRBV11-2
CASSLAEDTQYF
TGTGCCAGCAGCTTAGCTGAAGATACGCAGTATTTT
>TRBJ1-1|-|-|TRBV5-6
CASSLNGRNTEAFF
TGTGCCAGCAGCTTGAACGGACGGAACACTGAAGCTTTCTTT
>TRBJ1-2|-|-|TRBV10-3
CAISVIGQRNGYTF
TGTGCCATCAGTGTAATTGGACAGAGGAATGGCTACACCTTC
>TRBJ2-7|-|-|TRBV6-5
CASRLSRVGPGEQYF
TGTGCCAGCAGACTAAGCAGGGTGGGGCCGGGCGAGCAGTACTTC
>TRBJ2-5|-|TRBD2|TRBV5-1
CASSFSAGEGETQYF
TGCGCCAGCAGCTTTTCAGCGGGAGAGGGGGAGACCCAGTACTTC
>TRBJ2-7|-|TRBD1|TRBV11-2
CASSFRQGNEQYF
TGTGCCAGCAGCTTCCGACAGGGGAACGAGCAGTACTTC
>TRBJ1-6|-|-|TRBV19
CASSMGISPLHF
TGTGCCAGTAGTATGGGGATTTCACCCCTCCACTTT
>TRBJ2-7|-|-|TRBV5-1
CASSLGAGSYEQYF
TGCGCCAGCAGCTTGGGGGCAGGCAGCTACGAGCAGTACTTC
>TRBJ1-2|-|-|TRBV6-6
CASRRTEQYGYTF
TGTGCCAGCAGACGGACAGAGCAGTATGGCTACACCTTC
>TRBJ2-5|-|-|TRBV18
CASSPSSSVLPLETQYF
TGTGCCAGCTCACCAAGCTCTAGTGTCCTCCCCTTAGAGACCCAGTACTTC
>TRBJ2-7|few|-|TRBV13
CASSRWDTPYEQYF
TGTGCCAGCAGCCGGTGGGACACACCCTACGAGCAGTACTTC
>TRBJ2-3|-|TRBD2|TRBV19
CASSIFAGVADTQYF
TGTGCCAGTAGTATCTTTGCGGGAGTTGCAGATACGCAGTATTTT
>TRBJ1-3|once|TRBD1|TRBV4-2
CASSPRGQASSGNTIYF
TGTGCCAGCAGCCCCAGGGGACAGGCAAGCTCTGGAAACACCATATATTTT